This TCR beta chain emerged from a study of control samples from healthy donors and cancer patients. Produced via immunoSEQ multiplex PCR; TCRdb's table is partial and in-frame only. The sample holds 150,000 to 200,000 clones; 90% are singletons and the top ten take 1.4%. Sequenced input: blood. The origin of this receptor is a woman between 50 and 59 years old in good health.

For the CDR3, the DNA is TGTGCCAGTAGTGAAGCGGGACGGATTAATGAAAAACTGTTTTTT. Its protein is CASSEAGRINEKLFF. The chain employs TRBV19 and TRBJ1-4; a possible D gene is TRBD1 (5 bases). Trimming removed 5 bases from V and 4 bases from J, with 14 bases in between. This CDR3 contains 15 residues. Germline V gene data show CDR1 as LNHDA and CDR2 as SQIVND (reference sequence).